One and the same sample provided the 30 T cell receptor beta chains below, sequenced in a study of cytomegalovirus exposure and HLA in healthy donors. The study ran its PCR with 60 Vbeta and 13 Jbeta primers. Repertoires were generated with immunoSEQ multiplex PCR, while TCRdb's copy carries only in-frame clones and drops some. This table holds approximately 170,000 clones, more than 80% found once. The sequencing input was PBMCs. The receptor set was obtained from a male donor in good health and CMV-seronegative.

This sequence joins TRBV5-1 and TRBJ1-2; D is ambiguous. Germline V gene data show CDR1 as SGHRS and CDR2 as YFSETQ. The V and J ends lost 0 bases and 3 bases respectively, with 6 bases between them. The CDR3 sequence is 13 residues long. Written as DNA, the CDR3 is TGCGCCAGCAGCTTGGTTAGCGACTATGGCTACACCTTC. As protein: CASSLVSDYGYTF.

This clone showed up just once. J is TRBJ1-5 and V is TRBV4-2; 12 positions match TRBD1. J was trimmed by 7 bases and V by 1 base; bases with no gene match: 8. Germline CDR1 reads LGHNA; CDR2 reads YNFKEQ. This CDR3 spans 17 amino acids. In DNA, the CDR3 is TGTGCCAGCAGCCAAGGAACCCCAGGGACAGGGGGCCAGCCCCAGCATTTT. As protein: CASSQGTPGTGGQPQHF.

The rearrangement uses TRBV15 and TRBJ2-7; D perhaps matches TRBD2 (5 bases). The ends were cut back, 0 bases at V and 0 bases at J, with 9 bases in the middle. CDR1 and CDR2 (germline): LNHNV, YYDKDF (reference sequence). CDR3 length: 15 amino acids. This CDR3 is CATSREEAVSYEQYF. In DNA, the CDR3 is TGTGCCACCAGCAGAGAGGAGGCCGTCTCCTACGAGCAGTACTTC.

V and J are TRBV9 and TRBJ1-4; 7 bases are shared with TRBD1. The CDR3 length is 15 residues. The germline V gene encodes CDR1 SGDLS and CDR2 YYNGEE. The junction had 3 bases not matched to a gene; V was cut back by 0 bases and J by 4 bases. This chain's CDR3 is CASSVEAGGNEKLFF. DNA of the CDR3: TGTGCCAGCAGCGTAGAGGCAGGGGGTAATGAAAAACTGTTTTTT.

The chain is built from TRBV7-3 and TRBJ2-5; TRBD1 aligns across 8 bases. The germline V gene encodes CDR1 SGHTA and CDR2 FQGTGA. This CDR3 has 13 residues. With V trimmed by 6 bases and J by 5 bases, 5 bases remained unmatched. CDR3 region: CASSYTGGETQYF. The CDR3 DNA reads as TGTGCCAGCAGTTATACAGGGGGGGAGACCCAGTACTTC.

This clone was observed a single time. The chain combines TRBV6-5 with TRBJ2-1; 10 nucleotides line up with TRBD2. The germline V gene has CDR1 MNHEY and CDR2 SVGAGI. V shed 5 bases, J shed 5 bases, and the junction held 6 bases outside the gene matches. The CDR3 covers 15 residues. CDR3 in amino acids: CASSPLAGVNNEQFF. The CDR3 region has the DNA TGTGCCAGCAGTCCTCTAGCGGGAGTTAACAATGAGCAGTTCTTC.

V usage is TRBV6-5 and J usage is TRBJ2-4, with TRBD1 identical over 7 bases. Germline V gene lookup returns CDR1 MNHEY and CDR2 SVGAGI. This CDR3 contains 15 residues. Trimming cost V 5 bases and J 0 bases; bases outside gene matches: 4. The CDR3 region is CASSTGQPAKNIQYF. The DNA for the CDR3 is TGTGCCAGCAGTACGGGACAGCCAGCCAAAAACATTCAGTACTTC.

The V gene is TRBV4-1, the J gene TRBJ2-2; 7 bases align to TRBD1. The CDR3 loop spans 19 amino acids. The V gene's germline CDR1 is MGHRA and CDR2 YSYEKL. After removal of 2 bases from V and 6 bases from J, the junction contained 18 bases not matched to a gene. CDR3 bases: TGCGCCAGCAGCCAATCCATGGCACCAGGGGGTGGAAACGCCGGGGAGCTGTTTTTT. Its translation: CASSQSMAPGGGNAGELFF.

The sample holds a few counts of this clone. V is TRBV2 and J is TRBJ2-1; D not resolved. The CDR3 runs to 15 residues. Trimming removed 3 bases at V and 2 bases at J, with 11 bases between. Germline V gives CDR1 SNHLY, CDR2 FYNNEI. DNA for the CDR3: TGTGCCAGCAGTGACCCTAGTACCCCCTACAATGAGCAGTTCTTC. Translating gives CASSDPSTPYNEQFF. The entire variable domain, with the rest obtained from reference TRBV2 and TRBJ2-1, is as follows: EPEVTQTPSHQVTQMGQEVILRCVPISNHLYFYWYRQILGQKVEFLVSFYNNEISEKSEIFDDQFSVERPDGSNFTLKIRSTKLEDSAMYFCASSDPSTPYNEQFFGPGTRLTVL.

The chain couples TRBV6-6 to TRBJ1-1; D is perhaps TRBD1 (5 bases). V was pared by 6 bases and J by 1 base, with 18 bases between. Germline CDR1 MNHNY, CDR2 SVGAGI (reference sequence). The CDR3 extends over 16 amino acids. The CDR3 DNA reads as TGTGCCAGCAGACCTAGGGGCGCGGATAAGAACACTGAAGCTTTCTTT. Translated: CASRPRGADKNTEAFF.

The table lists this clone with a count of one. The chain links TRBV10-1 to TRBJ2-7; D perhaps matches TRBD2 (6 bases). The length of the CDR3 is 15 residues. Germline V gene sequence: CDR1 WNHNN, CDR2 SYGVQD (reference sequence). The V end was cut by 2 bases, the J end by 2 bases, with 13 bases between. The CDR3 protein is CASSERWEAPYEQYF. In DNA, the CDR3 is TGCGCCAGCAGTGAGAGGTGGGAGGCCCCCTACGAGCAGTACTTC.

This clone was counted between two and nine times. The chain recombines TRBV4-3 with TRBJ1-2; D unresolved. Per germline, CDR1 LGHNA and CDR2 YSLEER. CDR3 length equals 16 residues. Deletions cut 0 bases from V and 7 bases from J, with 18 bases between. CDR3 amino acids: CASSQDRGLSVTGYTF. The DNA of the CDR3 is TGCGCCAGCAGCCAAGATCGCGGGTTGAGTGTAACTGGCTACACCTTC.

This clone was counted once. The junction departs from the called germline gene at one end, perhaps through a read error. This chain connects TRBV9 to TRBJ1-2; 9 bases match TRBD1. There are 15 residues in the CDR3. Per the germline V gene, CDR1 is SGDLS and CDR2 is YYNGEE. This CDR3 is CASSDRQGDNYGYPF. The CDR3 DNA sequence: TGTGCCAGCAGCGACCGACAGGGGGATAACTATGGCTACCCCTTC.

CDR3: CASSRGLAGLSSYNEQFF. The DNA of the CDR3 is TGTGCCAGCAGCCGGGGGCTAGCGGGGTTGTCTAGCTACAATGAGCAGTTCTTC. The J gene is TRBJ2-1, the V gene TRBV5-4; 9 bases fit TRBD2. Germline V lookup: CDR1 SGHNT, CDR2 YYREEE (reference sequence). CDR3 length: 18 residues. Trimming at V came to 4 bases and at J to 3 bases, leaving 14 bases not matched to a gene.

This chain connects TRBV18 to TRBJ2-1; D perhaps matches TRBD2 (6 bases). Germline values: CDR1 KGHSH, CDR2 LQKENI. The CDR3 has 13 residues. Trimming left V 3 bases short and J 10 bases short, with 13 bases between. The CDR3 is CASSPTAGTEQFF. The CDR3 DNA reads TGTGCCAGCTCACCGACGGCGGGAACAGAGCAGTTCTTC.

The J gene is TRBJ2-3, the V gene TRBV7-2; D might be TRBD2 (7 bases). CDR1 is SGHTA and CDR2 is FQGNSA in the germline V gene. Trimming cost V 2 bases and J 0 bases, with 12 bases left between them. This CDR3 contains 16 residues. CDR3 sequence reads: CASSLPRGASTDTQYF. The DNA for the CDR3 is TGTGCCAGCAGCTTACCCCGGGGGGCTAGCACAGATACGCAGTATTTT.

This sequence joins TRBV6-5 and TRBJ1-4, with no clear D. Trimming pared 5 bases from V and 8 bases from J, leaving 12 bases between. The CDR3 extends over 13 amino acids. CDR1 and CDR2 (germline): MNHEY, SVGAGI. The CDR3 DNA reads TGTGCCAGCAGTCCCCTTTGGGAGGAAAAACTGTTTTTT. Amino acids: CASSPLWEEKLFF.

The chain recombines TRBV4-1 with TRBJ1-4; the D is unclear. Germline CDR1 reads MGHRA; CDR2 reads YSYEKL. The CDR3 runs 16 residues. V was cut by 1 base and J by 0 bases, with 9 bases left in between. The CDR3, as DNA: TGCGCCAGCAGCCAAGTTCGCACTGCAACTAATGAAAAACTGTTTTTT. It specifies CASSQVRTATNEKLFF.

The chain recombines TRBV7-9 with TRBJ2-1, with D perhaps TRBD2 (5 bases). The CDR3 runs to 19 residues. The V end was cut by 0 bases, the J end by 2 bases, with 20 bases between. Germline CDR1 is SEHNR and CDR2 is FQNEAQ (reference sequence). The CDR3, as DNA: TGTGCCAGCAGCTTAGCATCCTCCCCGGACTCTTTGGCCTACAATGAGCAGTTCTTC. Protein sequence: CASSLASSPDSLAYNEQFF.

The table lists this clone with a count of one. The CDR3 loop is CASSRGLAGGDTQYF. The CDR3 DNA follows: TGTGCCAGCAGCCGTGGACTAGCGGGGGGGGATACGCAGTATTTT. This chain links TRBV5-6 with TRBJ2-3, with 15 bases lining up with TRBD2. The length of the CDR3 is 15 residues. Trimming took 4 bases from V and 6 from J; bases not matched to a gene: 3. CDR1 and CDR2 from the germline V gene are SGHDT and YYEEEE.

This chain links TRBV6-5 with TRBJ2-7; D gene uncertain. Germline V gene sequence: CDR1 MNHEY, CDR2 SVGAGI. Deletions cut 7 bases from V and 1 base from J, with 11 bases between. The CDR3 totals 13 residues. The CDR3 loop is CASMTPRSYEQYF. CDR3 nucleotides: TGTGCCAGCATGACACCCAGATCCTACGAGCAGTACTTC.

The J gene is TRBJ2-2, the V gene TRBV18; a possible D gene is TRBD1 (6 bases). The V end lost 1 base, the J end lost 5 bases, and 14 bases lay between the germline ends. CDR1 is KGHSH, CDR2 LQKENI, per germline. The length of the CDR3 is 16 residues. The CDR3 region is CASSPLSGQGTGELFF. The CDR3 DNA sequence: TGTGCCAGCTCACCACTATCGGGACAAGGTACCGGGGAGCTGTTTTTT.

V gene TRBV13 combines with J gene TRBJ2-7; 7 bases map to TRBD2. Trimming at V came to 7 bases and at J to 5 bases, leaving 8 bases not matched to a gene. CDR1 and CDR2 from the germline V gene are PRHDT and FYEKMQ (reference sequence). The CDR3 covers 13 residues. CDR3 loop: CASNIMGGNEQYF. The CDR3 DNA sequence: TGTGCCAGCAACATCATGGGGGGGAACGAGCAGTACTTC.

The genes are TRBV25-1 and TRBJ1-4; D might be TRBD1 (5 bases). CDR1 and CDR2 from the germline V gene are MGHDK and SYGVNS. The CDR3 has 14 residues. V was pared by 7 bases and J by 4 bases, with 13 bases between. In nucleotides, the CDR3 is TGTGCCAGCAACGGGCAGGGCGGTAATGAAAAACTGTTTTTT. It specifies CASNGQGGNEKLFF.

The chain is built from TRBV4-3 and TRBJ2-2, with D hard to call. Germline lookup yields CDR1 LGHNA and CDR2 YSLEER. Trimming cost V 0 bases and J 2 bases, with 10 bases left between them. This CDR3 spans 16 amino acids. The CDR3 reads CASSQEIGANTGELFF. The CDR3 DNA reads as TGCGCCAGCAGCCAAGAAATAGGAGCCAACACCGGGGAGCTGTTTTTT.

The V and J genes are TRBV28 and TRBJ2-1; TRBD2 agrees at 7 bases. The CDR3 covers 15 residues. Looked up from germline, CDR1 is MDHEN and CDR2 is SYDVKM. Losses at the gene ends were 5 bases for V and 0 bases for J; bases not matched to a gene: 4. The CDR3 sequence: CASSRRGVSYNEQFF. In DNA form, the CDR3 reads TGTGCCAGCAGTCGCCGGGGGGTCTCCTACAATGAGCAGTTCTTC.

The chain has TRBV5-8 and TRBJ1-2; TRBD1 matches at 12 bases. J was trimmed by 8 bases and V by 0 bases; bases with no gene match: 2. Germline lookup yields CDR1 SGHTS and CDR2 YDEGEE. This CDR3 contains 14 residues. CDR3 sequence: CASSLAGTGGGYTF. The DNA for the CDR3 is TGTGCCAGCAGCTTGGCCGGGACAGGGGGCGGCTACACCTTC.

V usage is TRBV30 and J usage is TRBJ2-2; TRBD2 agrees at 7 bases. There are 14 residues in the CDR3. Per germline, CDR1 GTSNPN and CDR2 SVGIG (reference sequence). After removal of 5 bases from V and 0 bases from J, the junction contained 3 bases not matched to a gene. The DNA of the CDR3 is TGTGCCTGGGCCGGGACTACGAACACCGGGGAGCTGTTTTTT. Translation: CAWAGTTNTGELFF.

The chain has TRBV5-4 and TRBJ2-3, with TRBD2 identical over 11 bases. The V segment lost 6 bases and the J segment 7 bases; nucleotides outside the gene matches: 19. Germline V lookup: CDR1 SGHNT, CDR2 YYREEE (reference sequence). The CDR3 is made up of 18 amino acids. As DNA, the CDR3 is TGTGCCAGCAATCTAGCGGGAGGACCGGGCCCCGGGCGATATACGCAGTATTTT. It translates to CASNLAGGPGPGRYTQYF. Full variable domain (missing parts from reference TRBV5-4 and TRBJ2-3): ETGVTQSPTHLIKTRGQQVTLRCSSQSGHNTVSWYQQALGQGPQFIFQYYREEENGRGNFPPRFSGLQFPNYSSELNVNALELDDSALYLCASNLAGGPGPGRYTQYFGPGTRLTVL.

This chain joins TRBV5-1 and TRBJ2-7; 11 nucleotides match TRBD2. The CDR3 runs to 14 residues. V shed 5 bases, J shed 4 bases, and the junction held 5 bases outside the gene matches. Germline CDR1 SGHRS, CDR2 YFSETQ. CDR3: CASRPGTSGYEQYF. In DNA form, the CDR3 reads TGCGCCAGCAGACCCGGGACTAGCGGATACGAGCAGTACTTC.